This T cell receptor (beta chain) was documented in a study of blood T cell repertoires in COVID-19. Looking at the study overall: PBMCs, B-cell-depleted T cells, or T cells provided the cDNA or gDNA that made up the material.

The CDR3 totals 14 residues. Germline CDR1 is SGHRS and CDR2 is YFSETQ. Trimming cost V 2 bases and J 3 bases, with 11 bases left between them. Only in-frame clones appear in the TCRdb table, and some are missing; sequencing was by immunoSEQ multiplex PCR. The sample carries roughly 110,000 clones, around 82% recorded once. V usage is TRBV5-1 and J usage is TRBJ2-5, with D possibly being TRBD1 (5 bases). The source is a human donor in a cohort sampled during active COVID-19. The specimen sequenced was peripheral blood. The CDR3: CASSFGDRKETQYF. CDR3 coding DNA: TGCGCCAGCAGCTTCGGAGACAGAAAAGAGACCCAGTACTTC.